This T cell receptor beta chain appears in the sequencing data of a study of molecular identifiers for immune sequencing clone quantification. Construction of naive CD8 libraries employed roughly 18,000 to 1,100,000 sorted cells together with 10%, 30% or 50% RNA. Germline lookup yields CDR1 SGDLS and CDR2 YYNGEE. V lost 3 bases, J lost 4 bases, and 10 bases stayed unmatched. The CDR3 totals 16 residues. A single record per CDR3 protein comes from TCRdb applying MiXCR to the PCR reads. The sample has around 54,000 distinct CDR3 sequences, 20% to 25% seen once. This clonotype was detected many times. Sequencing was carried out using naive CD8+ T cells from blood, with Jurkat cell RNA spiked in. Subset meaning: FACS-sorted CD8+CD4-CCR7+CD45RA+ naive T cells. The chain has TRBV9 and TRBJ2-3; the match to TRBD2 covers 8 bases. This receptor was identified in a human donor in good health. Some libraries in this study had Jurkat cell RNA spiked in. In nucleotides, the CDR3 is TGTGCCAGCAGCGAATCAGCGGGAGAGGGAGCAGATACGCAGTATTTT. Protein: CASSESAGEGADTQYF. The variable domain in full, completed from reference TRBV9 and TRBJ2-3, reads DSGVTQTPKHLITATGQRVTLRCSPRSGDLSVYWYQQSLDQGLQFLIQYYNGEERAKGNILERFSAQQFPDLHSELNLSSLELGDSALYFCASSESAGEGADTQYFGPGTRLTVL.